The source of this TCR beta chain is a study of human T cells and chemical hapten exposure. This CDR3 region has 15 residues. Trimming took 8 bases from V and 2 from J; bases not matched to a gene: 11. The germline V gene has CDR1 MDHEN and CDR2 SYDVKM. The time point was: pre-sensitization, week 0. Treatment indicated: therapeutic diphenylcyclopropenone sensitization with weekly scalp DPC. This clonotype came up many times. What it binds is not known. Overall study findings and caveats: There was no change with DPC sensitization in TCRs above 1 in 1000 frequency. The formation of large CDR3 similarity clusters by expanded TCRs significantly exceeded that of controls.

A single record per CDR3 protein comes from TCRdb applying MiXCR to the RACE reads. The table records some 250,000 distinct CDR3 sequences, 7.5% to 9% of them present only once. The rearrangement joins TRBV28 to TRBJ2-5; 7 bases align to TRBD2. The receptor's source is a man aged 18 to 30 with alopecia areata. Some clones in this sample may be carry-over from other donors' samples. The source was whole blood, collected in connection with sensitization to the hapten diphenylcyclopropenone (DPC). This CDR3 is CASGPGLAVQETQYF. The CDR3 DNA is TGTGCCAGCGGCCCCGGGCTAGCGGTACAAGAGACCCAGTACTTC.